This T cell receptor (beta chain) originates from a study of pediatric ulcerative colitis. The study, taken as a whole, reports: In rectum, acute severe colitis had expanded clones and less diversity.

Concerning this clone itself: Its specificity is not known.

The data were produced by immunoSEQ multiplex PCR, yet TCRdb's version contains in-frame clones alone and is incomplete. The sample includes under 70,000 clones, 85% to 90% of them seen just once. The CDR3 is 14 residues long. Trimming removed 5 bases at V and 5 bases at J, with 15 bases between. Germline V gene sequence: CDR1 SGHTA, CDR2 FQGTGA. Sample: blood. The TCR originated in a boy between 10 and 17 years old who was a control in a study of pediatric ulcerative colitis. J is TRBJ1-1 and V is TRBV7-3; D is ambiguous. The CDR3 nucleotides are TGTGCCAGCAGCCCCGACCTCACGTGGACTGAAGCTTTCTTT. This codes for CASSPDLTWTEAFF.